These 14 T cell receptor beta chains came from one sample sequenced in a study of identical twins. Each CDR3 protein gets one entry after TCRdb re-called the 5' RACE reads with MiXCR. Of approximately 1.8 million distinct CDR3 sequences in the sample, under 35% are singletons; the top ten hold less than 0.35%. The sample was cord blood. These TCRs come from a newborn girl in good health.

CDR3 protein: CSAPTGTSGTYTDTQYF. In nucleotides, the CDR3 is TGCAGTGCTCCAACCGGGACTAGCGGGACCTACACAGATACGCAGTATTTT. V usage is TRBV20-1 and J usage is TRBJ2-3, with 13 bases fitting TRBD2. Germline assignment: CDR1 DFQATT and CDR2 SNEGSKA (reference sequence). V trimming: 5 bases; J trimming: 2 bases; junction bases outside the gene matches: 10. This CDR3 spans 17 amino acids.

A remark on this clonotype: This is likely an artifact of a read error, given a far larger clone one base away. The chain employs TRBV5-1 and TRBJ1-5, with a possible D match to TRBD1 (6 bases). Germline values: CDR1 SGHRS, CDR2 YFSETQ. This CDR3 has 14 residues. The CDR3 coding sequence is TGCGCCAGCATCTTGTCAGGGGGCAATCAGCCCCAGCATTTT. Translation: CASILSGGNQPQHF.

In this sample, this clonotype turned up many times. The junction departs from the called germline gene at one end, perhaps through a read error. V and J are TRBV12-3 or TRBV12-4 and TRBJ1-4; D not certain. The CDR3 covers 11 residues. The DNA for the CDR3 is TGTGCCAGCAGGTTAGGTGAAAAACTGTTTTTT. It codes for CASRLGEKLFF.

This clonotype has a single count. This sequence joins TRBV2 and TRBJ2-7; unclear D gene. Looked up from germline, CDR1 is SNHLY and CDR2 is FYNNEI. This CDR3 contains 11 residues. V lost 6 bases to trimming and J lost 10 bases, with 13 bases between them. The CDR3 region is CASRSSWAQYF. CDR3 DNA: TGTGCCAGCAGATCTTCTTGGGCACAGTACTTC.

V is TRBV20-1 and J is TRBJ2-7, with D perhaps TRBD2 (5 bases). This CDR3 region has 14 residues. The V end lost 0 bases, the J end lost 3 bases, and 12 bases lay between the germline ends. Germline lookup yields CDR1 DFQATT and CDR2 SNEGSKA (reference sequence). This chain's CDR3 is CSARDPGVGYEQYF. The CDR3 DNA is TGCAGTGCTAGAGATCCCGGGGTGGGCTACGAGCAGTACTTC.

This clonotype showed up just a few times. V usage is TRBV10-2 and J usage is TRBJ2-3, with 8 bases aligning to TRBD2. The trim removed 2 bases at V and 7 bases at J, leaving 8 bases unmatched. Germline-derived CDR1 and CDR2 are WSHSY and SAAADI. The CDR3 runs 15 residues. The CDR3 coding sequence is TGCGCCAGCAGTGAGCCCGGGAGGGCTCTCCATACGCAGTATTTT. Protein: CASSEPGRALHTQYF.

This clonotype has a handful of counts. This sequence joins TRBV9 and TRBJ1-1; possible D gene TRBD1, 5 bases. This CDR3 spans 15 amino acids. Germline V gives CDR1 SGDLS, CDR2 YYNGEE. V lost 4 bases to trimming and J lost 0 bases, with 13 bases between them. Written as DNA, the CDR3 is TGTGCCAGCAGCCCCCGGGGGAGTATGAACACTGAAGCTTTCTTT. It codes for CASSPRGSMNTEAFF. The entire variable domain, with the rest obtained from reference TRBV9 and TRBJ1-1, is as follows: DSGVTQTPKHLITATGQRVTLRCSPRSGDLSVYWYQQSLDQGLQFLIQYYNGEERAKGNILERFSAQQFPDLHSELNLSSLELGDSALYFCASSPRGSMNTEAFFGQGTRLTVV.

In this sample, this clonotype turned up a few times. The chain carries TRBV5-1 and TRBJ2-1; D not certain. Germline CDR1 reads SGHRS; CDR2 reads YFSETQ. The CDR3 consists of 12 residues. Trimming shortened V by 1 base and J by 8 bases, and 7 bases separated the two germline ends. The DNA for the CDR3 is TGCGCCAGCAGCTTGATTCAGCATGAGCAGTTCTTC. Encoded protein: CASSLIQHEQFF. The variable domain in full, with the rest retrieved from reference TRBV5-1 and TRBJ2-1, is KAGVTQTPRYLIKTRGQQVTLSCSPISGHRSVSWYQQTPGQGLQFLFEYFSETQRNKGNFPGRFSGRQFSNSRSEMNVSTLELGDSALYLCASSLIQHEQFFGPGTRLTVL.

The chain recombines TRBV20-1 with TRBJ1-5; the D gene is possibly TRBD1 (6 bases). The V gene lost 4 bases and the J gene lost 3 bases, with 16 bases spanning the gap. Germline CDR1 is DFQATT and CDR2 is SNEGSKA (reference sequence). This CDR3 spans 15 amino acids. CDR3 protein: CSANRRGAINQPQHF. CDR3 coding DNA: TGCAGTGCTAACCGGAGGGGGGCGATCAATCAGCCCCAGCATTTT.

This clonotype appeared a few times. The chain carries TRBV10-3 and TRBJ2-7; D unresolved. The CDR3 has 13 amino acids. Germline V lookup: CDR1 ENHRY, CDR2 SYGVKD. V was cut by 4 bases and J by 0 bases, with 7 bases left in between. This chain's CDR3 is CAISAAVSYEQYF. In nucleotides, the CDR3 is TGTGCCATCAGTGCCGCGGTCTCCTACGAGCAGTACTTC.

This clonotype occurred a few times. The rearrangement uses TRBV5-1 and TRBJ2-1; unclear D gene. Near its end, the DNA agrees better with TRBJ2-7, so the J call may be wrong. The germline V gene encodes CDR1 SGHRS and CDR2 YFSETQ. This CDR3 contains 15 residues. In nucleotides, the CDR3 is TGCGCCAGCAGCTCTACTGGGCACTCCTACAATGAGCAGTACTTC. This codes for CASSSTGHSYNEQYF.

With regard to this clonotype: This likely comes from a read error, as the CDR3 has no conserved phenylalanine or tryptophan at its end. The rearrangement links TRBV27 to TRBJ2-7, with 13 nucleotides matching TRBD2. Germline assignment: CDR1 MNHEY and CDR2 SMNVEV (reference sequence). There are 17 residues in the CDR3. After removal of 5 bases from V and 2 bases from J, the junction contained 9 bases not matched to a gene. The CDR3 sequence: CASSPTRLAGGPYEQYL. CDR3 nucleotide sequence: TGTGCCAGCAGTCCAACTCGACTAGCGGGAGGACCCTACGAGCAGTACTTA.

The count of this clonotype is one. The chain combines TRBV13 with TRBJ1-1; TRBD1 is a possible D gene (5 bases). Per the germline V gene, CDR1 is PRHDT and CDR2 is FYEKMQ (reference sequence). The CDR3 is 13 residues long. V was pared by 6 bases and J by 10 bases, with 18 bases between. The CDR3, as DNA: TGTGCCAGCAGACTAGGACTGGGGGACGGAGCTTTCTTT. Translation: CASRLGLGDGAFF.

A word on this clonotype: The junction departs from the called germline gene at one end, perhaps through a read error. The genes are TRBV27 and TRBJ2-1; unclear D gene. Germline V CDR1 and CDR2: MNHEY, SMNVEV (reference sequence). The CDR3 loop spans 13 amino acids. This CDR3 is CAGSPDPTNEQFF. The CDR3 nucleotides read TGTGCCGGCAGTCCCGACCCAACCAATGAGCAGTTCTTC.